A single sample is the source of the 14 T cell receptor beta chains below, sequenced in a study of cytomegalovirus exposure and HLA in healthy donors. Sequencing was performed with immunoSEQ multiplex PCR; in TCRdb, only in-frame clones are kept and a portion is missing. The sample includes around 140,000 clones, over 90% of them seen just once. Sequencing used PBMCs. These receptors were taken from a man aged 18 to 29 in good health and CMV-seropositive.

This clone was recorded only once. The rearrangement uses TRBV6-4 and TRBJ2-1; 8 bases fit TRBD2. There are 16 residues in the CDR3. CDR1 MRHNA and CDR2 SNTAGT come from the germline V gene. V gave up 4 bases and J gave up 0 bases; unmatched junction bases: 5. The DNA for the CDR3 is TGTGCCAGCAGTGTCTTAGCGGGAAGCTCCTACAATGAGCAGTTCTTC. Residues: CASSVLAGSSYNEQFF.

The chain links TRBV6-6 to TRBJ2-3; 13 bases agree with TRBD2. The CDR3 sequence is 16 residues long. The junction had 5 bases not matched to a gene; V was cut back by 2 bases and J by 6 bases. CDR1 and CDR2 from the germline V gene are MNHNY and SVGAGI (reference sequence). The CDR3 protein is CASSYRGLAGLDTQYF. CDR3 sequence (DNA): TGTGCCAGCAGTTACCGGGGACTAGCGGGACTGGATACGCAGTATTTT.

The rearrangement uses TRBV7-6 and TRBJ2-7; TRBD2 is a possible D gene (6 bases). CDR3 size: 20 residues. The V gene's germline CDR1 is SGHVS and CDR2 FNYEAQ. V lost 5 bases to trimming and J lost 1 base, with 30 bases between them. In nucleotides, the CDR3 is TGTGCCAGCAGCCAGCTCACTGGGGGGAGGCTAAACTATCCGTCCTACGAGCAGTACTTC. This codes for CASSQLTGGRLNYPSYEQYF.

The chain uses TRBV7-9 and TRBJ2-7; 7 bases align to TRBD2. Germline CDR1 and CDR2: SEHNR and FQNEAQ (reference sequence). Germline trimming cut 5 bases from V and 3 bases from J; bases unmatched to any gene: 10. This CDR3 has 15 residues. The CDR3 nucleotides are TGTGCCAGCAGCCCCTGGGGGGGGAGTGTCTACGAGCAGTACTTC. Translated: CASSPWGGSVYEQYF.

The chain links TRBV27 to TRBJ2-7; a weak D match, TRBD2 (6 bases). CDR3 length: 14 amino acids. V was trimmed by 6 bases and J by 1 base, leaving 13 bases between them. CDR1 and CDR2 (germline): MNHEY, SMNVEV (reference sequence). The CDR3 is CASRPLSGSYEQYF. In DNA form, the CDR3 reads TGTGCCAGCAGGCCTCTTAGCGGTTCCTACGAGCAGTACTTC.

This sequence joins TRBV13 and TRBJ2-7; perhaps TRBD1 as D (5 bases). The V gene's germline CDR1 is PRHDT and CDR2 FYEKMQ (reference sequence). V gave up 6 bases and J gave up 0 bases, with 15 bases separating them. CDR3 length: 15 residues. CDR3 in amino acids: CASRPNSDSSYEQYF. In DNA, the CDR3 is TGTGCCAGCAGGCCCAACAGCGACAGCTCCTACGAGCAGTACTTC.

The genes are TRBV6-1 and TRBJ2-7; 8 bases match TRBD2. The CDR3 totals 14 residues. With 6 bases clipped from V and 4 bases from J, the junction kept 8 bases outside the gene matches. Germline CDR1 and CDR2: MNHNS and SASEGT. The CDR3 is CASRGSGSPYEQYF. CDR3 sequence (DNA): TGTGCCAGCAGGGGAAGCGGGAGTCCATACGAGCAGTACTTC.

V and J are TRBV5-1 and TRBJ1-6, with 7 positions matching TRBD1. The germline V gene has CDR1 SGHRS and CDR2 YFSETQ. The CDR3 extends over 15 amino acids. Trimming removed 0 bases from V and 6 bases from J; junction bases left unmatched: 3. As DNA, the CDR3 is TGCGCCAGCAGCTTGGGGGACAGCCCTAATTCACCCCTCCACTTT. Its protein product is CASSLGDSPNSPLHF.

The rearrangement uses TRBV7-2 and TRBJ2-1, with 10 nucleotides matching TRBD2. This CDR3 is built from 15 residues. The V gene's germline CDR1 is SGHTA and CDR2 FQGNSA. With V trimmed by 6 bases and J by 6 bases, 8 bases remained unmatched. CDR3 sequence (DNA): TGTGCCAGCAGGGCCACTAGCGGGGCTCTCAATGAGCAGTTCTTC. It encodes CASRATSGALNEQFF.

The chain is built from TRBV19 and TRBJ2-3; the D gene is possibly TRBD2 (6 bases). The CDR3 has 16 amino acids. CDR1 and CDR2 (germline): LNHDA, SQIVND (reference sequence). With 6 bases removed from V and 2 bases from J, the gap between germline ends came to 18 bases. The CDR3 is CASRSPPGLNTDTQYF. DNA for the CDR3: TGTGCCAGTAGATCGCCACCGGGACTGAACACAGATACGCAGTATTTT.

V and J are TRBV5-1 and TRBJ2-3, with D possibly matching TRBD2 (5 bases). Germline CDR1 and CDR2: SGHRS and YFSETQ. V was shortened by 1 base and J by 4 bases, with 7 bases between the two germline ends. This CDR3 has 13 residues. The CDR3 DNA reads TGCGCCAGCAGCTTGCGCGGGCCAGATACGCAGTATTTT. Translating gives CASSLRGPDTQYF.

A single count supports this clone. This chain joins TRBV6-5 and TRBJ2-2; 8 bases agree with TRBD2. The trim removed 2 bases at V and 4 bases at J, leaving 0 bases unmatched. The CDR3 spans 14 residues. Germline values: CDR1 MNHEY, CDR2 SVGAGI. CDR3 residues: CASSYREGTGELFF. CDR3 bases: TGTGCCAGCAGTTACCGGGAGGGCACCGGGGAGCTGTTTTTT.

The chain is built from TRBV19 and TRBJ1-5, with unresolved D. V lost 5 bases and J lost 5, with 7 bases in between. Germline values: CDR1 LNHDA, CDR2 SQIVND (reference sequence). The CDR3 spans 12 residues. CDR3 loop: CASSFSDQPQHF. In nucleotides, the CDR3 is TGTGCCAGTAGTTTTTCGGATCAGCCCCAGCATTTT. Variable domain in full (rest from reference TRBV19 and TRBJ1-5): DGGITQSPKYLFRKEGQNVTLSCEQNLNHDAMYWYRQDPGQGLRLIYYSQIVNDFQKGDIAEGYSVSREKKESFPLTVTSAQKNPTAFYLCASSFSDQPQHFGDGTRLSIL.

This chain connects TRBV5-1 to TRBJ2-2; tentative D call: TRBD2 (6 bases). The germline V and J ends were trimmed by 7 bases and 5 bases, with 15 bases remaining between them. The CDR3 totals 14 residues. Germline CDR1 is SGHRS and CDR2 is YFSETQ. The CDR3 region has the DNA TGCGCCAGCGGACCGGTTGGAGGGACCGGGGAGCTGTTTTTT. It translates to CASGPVGGTGELFF.